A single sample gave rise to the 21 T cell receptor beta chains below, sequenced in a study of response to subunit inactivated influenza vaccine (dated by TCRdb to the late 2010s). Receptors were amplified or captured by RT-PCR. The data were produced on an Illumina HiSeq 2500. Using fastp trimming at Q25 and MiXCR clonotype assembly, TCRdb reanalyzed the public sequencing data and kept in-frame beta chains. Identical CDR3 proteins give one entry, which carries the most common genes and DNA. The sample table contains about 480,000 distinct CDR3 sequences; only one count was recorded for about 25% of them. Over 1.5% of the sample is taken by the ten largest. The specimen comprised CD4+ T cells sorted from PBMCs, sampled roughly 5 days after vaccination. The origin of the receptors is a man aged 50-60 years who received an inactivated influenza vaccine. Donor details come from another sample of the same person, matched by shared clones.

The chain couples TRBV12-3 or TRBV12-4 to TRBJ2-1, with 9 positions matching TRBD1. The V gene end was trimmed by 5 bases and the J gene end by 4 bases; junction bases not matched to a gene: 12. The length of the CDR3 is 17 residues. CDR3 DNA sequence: TGTGCCAGCAGTCCTAGGGACAGGGCCATTCAATACAATGAGCAGTTCTTC. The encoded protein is CASSPRDRAIQYNEQFF.

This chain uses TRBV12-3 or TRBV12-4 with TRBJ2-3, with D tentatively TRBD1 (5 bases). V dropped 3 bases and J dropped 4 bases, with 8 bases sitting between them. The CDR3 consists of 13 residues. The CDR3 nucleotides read TGTGCCAGCAGTTTGGACACGCCAGATACGCAGTATTTT. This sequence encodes CASSLDTPDTQYF.

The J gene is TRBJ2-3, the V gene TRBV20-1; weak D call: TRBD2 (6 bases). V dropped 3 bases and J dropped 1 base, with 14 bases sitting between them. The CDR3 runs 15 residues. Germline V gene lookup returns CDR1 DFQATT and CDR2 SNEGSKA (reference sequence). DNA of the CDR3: TGCAGTGCTAGCAGCCTAGCGCCCCGCACAGATACGCAGTATTTT. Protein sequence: CSASSLAPRTDTQYF.

The CDR3 spells CASSLGYGQGIGEQYF. Written as DNA, the CDR3 is TGCGCCAGCAGCTTGGGATACGGACAGGGAATTGGCGAGCAGTACTTC. The V and J genes are TRBV5-1 and TRBJ2-7; 8 bases map to TRBD1. Germline V gene sequence: CDR1 SGHRS, CDR2 YFSETQ. V trimming: 0 bases; J trimming: 6 bases; junction bases outside the gene matches: 11. This CDR3 has 16 amino acids. Full variable domain (rest looked up from reference TRBV5-1 and TRBJ2-7): KAGVTQTPRYLIKTRGQQVTLSCSPISGHRSVSWYQQTPGQGLQFLFEYFSETQRNKGNFPGRFSGRQFSNSRSEMNVSTLELGDSALYLCASSLGYGQGIGEQYFGPGTRLTVT.

CDR3 amino acids: CASSQQGAIEEAFF. The CDR3 nucleotides read TGTGCCAGCAGCCAACAGGGGGCCATCGAAGAAGCTTTCTTT. The chain couples TRBV28 to TRBJ1-1, with 9 bases identical to TRBD1. The V and J ends lost 6 bases and 8 bases, in that order; junction bases with no gene match: 10. The CDR3 is 14 amino acids. Germline values: CDR1 MDHEN, CDR2 SYDVKM.

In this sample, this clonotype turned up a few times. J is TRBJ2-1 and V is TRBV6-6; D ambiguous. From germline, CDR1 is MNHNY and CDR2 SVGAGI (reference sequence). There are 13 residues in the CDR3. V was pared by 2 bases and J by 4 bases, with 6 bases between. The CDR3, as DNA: TGTGCCAGCAGTTACGATCCTTACAATGAGCAGTTCTTC. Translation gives CASSYDPYNEQFF.

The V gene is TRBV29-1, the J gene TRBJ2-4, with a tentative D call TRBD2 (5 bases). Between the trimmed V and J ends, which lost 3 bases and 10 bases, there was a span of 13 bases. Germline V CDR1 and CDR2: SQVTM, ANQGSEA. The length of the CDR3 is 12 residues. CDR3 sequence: CSVDRESGIQYF. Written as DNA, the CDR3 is TGCAGCGTTGATAGGGAGAGTGGGATTCAGTACTTC.

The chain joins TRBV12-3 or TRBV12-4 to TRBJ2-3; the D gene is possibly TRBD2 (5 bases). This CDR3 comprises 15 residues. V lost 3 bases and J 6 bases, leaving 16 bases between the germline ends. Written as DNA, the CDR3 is TGTGCCAGCAGTTTGTCAGGTGGACTCGGGGATACGCAGTATTTT. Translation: CASSLSGGLGDTQYF.

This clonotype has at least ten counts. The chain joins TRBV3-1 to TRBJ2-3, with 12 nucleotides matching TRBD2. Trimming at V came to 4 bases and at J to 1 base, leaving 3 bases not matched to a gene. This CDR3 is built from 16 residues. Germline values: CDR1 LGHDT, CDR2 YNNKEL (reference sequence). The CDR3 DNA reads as TGTGCCAGCAGCCGCAGACTAGCGGGAGGCACAGATACGCAGTATTTT. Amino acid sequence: CASSRRLAGGTDTQYF.

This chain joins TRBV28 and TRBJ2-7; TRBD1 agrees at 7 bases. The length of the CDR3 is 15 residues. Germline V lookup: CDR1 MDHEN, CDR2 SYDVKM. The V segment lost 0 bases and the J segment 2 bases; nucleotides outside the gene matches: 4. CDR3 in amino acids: CASSLWGRGTYEQYF. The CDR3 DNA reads TGTGCCAGCAGTTTATGGGGCAGGGGGACCTACGAGCAGTACTTC.

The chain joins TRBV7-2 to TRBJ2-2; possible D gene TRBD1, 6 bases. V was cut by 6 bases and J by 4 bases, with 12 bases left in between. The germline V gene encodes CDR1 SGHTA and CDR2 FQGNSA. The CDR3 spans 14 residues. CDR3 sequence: CASRAGTTTGELFF. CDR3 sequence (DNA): TGTGCCAGCAGAGCAGGGACAACCACCGGGGAGCTGTTTTTT.

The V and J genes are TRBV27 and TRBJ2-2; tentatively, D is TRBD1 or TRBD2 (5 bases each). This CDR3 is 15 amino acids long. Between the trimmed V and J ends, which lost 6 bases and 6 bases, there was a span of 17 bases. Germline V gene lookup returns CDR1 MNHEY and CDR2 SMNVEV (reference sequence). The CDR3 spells CASSPGTLPPGELFF. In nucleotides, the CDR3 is TGTGCCAGCAGCCCCGGGACCCTTCCCCCCGGGGAGCTGTTTTTT.

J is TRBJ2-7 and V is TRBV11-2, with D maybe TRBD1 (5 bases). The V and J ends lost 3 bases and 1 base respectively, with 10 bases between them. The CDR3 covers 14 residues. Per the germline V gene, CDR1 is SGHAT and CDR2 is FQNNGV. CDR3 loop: CASSFFRESYEQYF. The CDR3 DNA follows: TGTGCCAGCAGCTTCTTCAGGGAATCCTACGAGCAGTACTTC.

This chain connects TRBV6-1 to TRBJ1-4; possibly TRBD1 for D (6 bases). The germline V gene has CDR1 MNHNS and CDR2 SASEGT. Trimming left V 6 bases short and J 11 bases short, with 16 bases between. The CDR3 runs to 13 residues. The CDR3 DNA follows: TGTGCCAGCAGCCTAACAAGGGGGAAGAAACTGTTTTTT. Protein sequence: CASSLTRGKKLFF.

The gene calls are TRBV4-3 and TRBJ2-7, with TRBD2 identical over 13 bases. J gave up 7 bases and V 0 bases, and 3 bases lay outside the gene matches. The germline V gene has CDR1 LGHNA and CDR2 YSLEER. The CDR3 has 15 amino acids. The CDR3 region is CASSQELAGGGEQYF. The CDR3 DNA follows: TGCGCCAGCAGCCAAGAACTAGCGGGAGGGGGGGAGCAGTACTTC.

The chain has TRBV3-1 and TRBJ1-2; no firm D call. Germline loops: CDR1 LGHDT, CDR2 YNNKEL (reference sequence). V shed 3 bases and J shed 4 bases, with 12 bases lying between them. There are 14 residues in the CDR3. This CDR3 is CASSQSIAGYGYTF. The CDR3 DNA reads TGTGCCAGCAGCCAGTCTATCGCGGGCTATGGCTACACCTTC.

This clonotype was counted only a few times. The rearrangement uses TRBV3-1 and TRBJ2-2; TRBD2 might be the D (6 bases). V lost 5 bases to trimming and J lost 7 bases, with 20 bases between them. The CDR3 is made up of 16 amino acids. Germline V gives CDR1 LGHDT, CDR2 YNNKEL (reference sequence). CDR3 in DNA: TGTGCCAGCAGCAGAATGAGTAGACTAGTCAACGGGGAGCTGTTTTTT. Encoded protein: CASSRMSRLVNGELFF.

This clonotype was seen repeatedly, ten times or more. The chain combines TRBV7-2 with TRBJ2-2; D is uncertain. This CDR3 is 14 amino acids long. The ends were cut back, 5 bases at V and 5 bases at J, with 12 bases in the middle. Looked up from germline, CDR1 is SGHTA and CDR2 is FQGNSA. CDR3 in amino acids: CASSHSIGTGELFF. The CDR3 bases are TGTGCCAGCAGCCATTCTATCGGAACCGGGGAGCTGTTTTTT.

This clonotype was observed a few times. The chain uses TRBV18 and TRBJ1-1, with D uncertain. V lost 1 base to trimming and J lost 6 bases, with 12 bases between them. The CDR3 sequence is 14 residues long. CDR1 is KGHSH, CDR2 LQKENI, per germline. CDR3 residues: CASSPQAVGSEAFF. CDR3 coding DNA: TGTGCCAGCTCACCACAAGCCGTGGGTTCTGAAGCTTTCTTT.

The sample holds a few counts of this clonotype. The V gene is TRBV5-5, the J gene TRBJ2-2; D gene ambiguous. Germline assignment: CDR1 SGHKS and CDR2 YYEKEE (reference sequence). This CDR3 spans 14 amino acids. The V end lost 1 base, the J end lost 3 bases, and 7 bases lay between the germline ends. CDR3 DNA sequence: TGTGCCAGCAGCTTGCTCCACTACACCGGGGAGCTGTTTTTT. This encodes CASSLLHYTGELFF.

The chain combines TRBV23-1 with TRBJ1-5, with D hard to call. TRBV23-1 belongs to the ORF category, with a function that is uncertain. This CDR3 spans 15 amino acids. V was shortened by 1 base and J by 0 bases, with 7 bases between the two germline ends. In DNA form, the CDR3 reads TGCGCCAGCAGTCAATTCAAAAATAGCAATCAGCCCCAGCATTTT. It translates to CASSQFKNSNQPQHF.